A selection of T cell receptor beta chains follows, all from one sample in a study of OX40 agonist ivuxolimab in advanced cancers. Clones were sequenced by immunoSEQ multiplex PCR, and TCRdb holds only the in-frame ones, with some missing. The sample lists tens of thousands of clones; roughly nine tenths were seen once. The source was CD4+ or CD8+ T cells sorted from blood, collected in a trial of the OX40 agonist ivuxolimab. These receptors came from an adult with an advanced solid tumor such as melanoma, head and neck, liver or kidney cancer. The CDR3 runs from the conserved cysteine through the conserved F or W. The D gene is left open where the match is weak. Clone size, where shown, is once, few, many, or a class for clones that have expanded.

TRBJ2-2	.	TRBD2	TRBV4-2	TGTGCCAGCAGCCCGGTAGGCGCGGGAGGTCACACCGGGGAGCTGTTTTTT	CASSPVGAGGHTGELFF
TRBJ2-5	.	.	TRBV30	TGTGCCTGGATGCAAGAGACCCAGTACTTC	CAWMQETQYF
TRBJ2-5	.	.	TRBV2	TGTGCCAGCGGCGGGCTGCGAGAGACCCAGTACTTC	CASGGLRETQYF
TRBJ2-1	once	.	TRBV11-2	TGTGCCAGCAGCTTAGCCCGGGACCTAGGAGAGCAGTTCTTC	CASSLARDLGEQFF
TRBJ2-3	.	.	TRBV11-3	TGTGCCAGCAGCTTGAAGGGATTTGGTACAGATACGCAGTATTTT	CASSLKGFGTDTQYF
TRBJ2-3	.	.	TRBV18	TGTGCCAGCTCACCGCGACAGACTCTTTACACAGATACGCAGTATTTT	CASSPRQTLYTDTQYF
TRBJ2-7	.	.	TRBV10-3	TGTGCCAGCAGTTACTCAAGCAGGGCCGCCTACGAGCAGTACTTC	CASSYSSRAAYEQYF
TRBJ1-1	.	.	TRBV28	TGTGCCAGCAGTTTAACAGGGTGGAACACTGAAGCTTTCTTT	CASSLTGWNTEAFF
TRBJ2-3	.	.	TRBV5-8	TGTGCCAGCAGCTCGGAGGCCCGCACAGATACGCAGTATTTT	CASSSEARTDTQYF
TRBJ2-5	.	.	TRBV5-1	TGCGCCAGCAGCTTGGAGCCCTCTAGGACTGAGGGCCAAGAGACCCAGTACTTC	CASSLEPSRTEGQETQYF
TRBJ2-3	.	TRBD2	TRBV5-4	TGTGCCAGCAGCTTGGGTAGCGGGAGGGCCGGGGATACGCAGTATTTT	CASSLGSGRAGDTQYF
TRBJ1-2	.	TRBD1	TRBV28	TGTGCCACACAGGGGGACTATGGCTACACCTTC	CATQGDYGYTF
TRBJ2-1	.	.	TRBV12-2	TGTGCAAGTCGCCTCGTGGTCGGGACAGGGGACAATGAGCAGTTCTTC	CASRLVVGTGDNEQFF
TRBJ2-7	.	TRBD2	TRBV7-2	TGTGCCAGCAGCCCTAGCGGGAGGCCCGGGGGCGAGCAGTACTTC	CASSPSGRPGGEQYF
TRBJ2-3	once	.	TRBV29-1	TGCAGCGTGCGTGAGGGGTCCTACACAGATACGCAGTATTTT	CSVREGSYTDTQYF
TRBJ1-3	once	.	TRBV6-5	TGTGCCAGCAGCCCCGGCACTGGAAACACCATATATTTT	CASSPGTGNTIYF
TRBJ2-5	few	.	TRBV5-1	TGCGCCAGCAGCCCGGGAGGGACAGTACAAGAGACCCAGTACTTC	CASSPGGTVQETQYF
TRBJ2-5	.	.	TRBV29-1	TGCAGCGTTGATCTGGGGGGGACCCAGTACTTC	CSVDLGGTQYF
TRBJ2-5	.	TRBD2	TRBV11-1	TGTGCCAGCAGCCCGGGACTAGCGGGTGCTGGAGGGACCCAGTACTTC	CASSPGLAGAGGTQYF
TRBJ1-4	.	.	TRBV10-3	TGTGCCATCAGCCGGACGGTGAATGAAAAACTGTTTTTT	CAISRTVNEKLFF
TRBJ2-7	.	.	TRBV7-2	TGTGCCAGCAGCTTATACGGGAATACCTACGAGCAGTACTTC	CASSLYGNTYEQYF
TRBJ2-3	once	.	TRBV7-9	TGTGCCAGCAGCTTAGGAAGTAGTGATACGCAGTATTTT	CASSLGSSDTQYF
TRBJ2-1	.	TRBD2	TRBV4-1	TGCGCCAGCAGCCTCTGGACTAGCGGGAGTAGGCATGAGCAGTTCTTC	CASSLWTSGSRHEQFF
TRBJ1-3	few	.	TRBV5-6	TGTGCCAGCAGCTCCGTCCGCTCTGGAAACACCATATATTTT	CASSSVRSGNTIYF
TRBJ2-7	.	.	TRBV5-1	TGCGCCAGCAGCTCAGACAGCTTCTACGAGCAGTACTTC	CASSSDSFYEQYF
TRBJ1-1	.	.	TRBV30	TGTGCCTGGAGAGGACAACCCAACGCTGAAGCTTTCTTT	CAWRGQPNAEAFF
TRBJ1-1	.	.	TRBV28	TGTGCCAGCCGCTCCCTTATCACTGAAGCTTTCTTT	CASRSLITEAFF
TRBJ2-1	.	TRBD2	TRBV11-2	TGTGCCAGCAGGCTGCGGGAGTACGAGCAGTTCTTC	CASRLREYEQFF
TRBJ2-7	.	TRBD2	TRBV5-4	TGTGCCAGCAGCTTTCGCGGGACTAGACACGAGCAGTACTTC	CASSFRGTRHEQYF
TRBJ1-5	.	.	TRBV18	TGTGCCAGCTCCCCGCAGGGGACACGCAATCAGCCCCAGCATTTT	CASSPQGTRNQPQHF
TRBJ2-7	.	TRBD2	TRBV18	TGTGCCAGCTCACCTGGACTGGGACGGGGGGAGCGCGAGCAGTACTTC	CASSPGLGRGEREQYF
TRBJ2-1	.	TRBD2	TRBV6-1	TGTGCCAGCATCCCTAGCGGAAACTACAATGAGCAGTTCTTC	CASIPSGNYNEQFF
TRBJ2-7	.	.	TRBV18	TGTGCCAGCTCACTGGCCGGGTTCAGCTCCTACGAGCAGTACTTC	CASSLAGFSSYEQYF
TRBJ2-1	.	.	TRBV7-9	TGTGCCAGCGTACTTCGAGGGCGCAACAATGAGCAGTTCTTC	CASVLRGRNNEQFF
TRBJ2-1	once	TRBD2	TRBV14	TGTGCCAGCAGCCACATACTAGCGCCGACCTACAATGAGCAGTTCTTC	CASSHILAPTYNEQFF
TRBJ2-3	.	TRBD2	TRBV29-1	TGCAGCGTTGACCTTCTTAGCGGGAGAGGGGCAGATACGCAGTATTTT	CSVDLLSGRGADTQYF
TRBJ2-1	.	.	TRBV30	TGTGCCTGGAGGGTGAAAGGACAGATCAATGAGCAGTTCTTC	CAWRVKGQINEQFF
TRBJ2-2	.	.	TRBV30	TGTGCCTGGAGTGTACTAATCGACACCGGGGAGCTGTTTTTT	CAWSVLIDTGELFF
TRBJ1-1	.	.	TRBV19	TGTGCCAGTAGTTTCGGGACGAACACTGAAGCTTTCTTT	CASSFGTNTEAFF
TRBJ2-5	.	.	TRBV18	TGTGCCAGCTCACCAAATAATCGGGAGACCCAGTACTTC	CASSPNNRETQYF
TRBJ1-2	.	TRBD1	TRBV30	TGTGCCTGGAGTTCAGGGGGCGGAGGCTACACCTTC	CAWSSGGGGYTF
TRBJ2-2	.	.	TRBV30	TGTGCCTGGAGTGTACGGTCCCCCGGGGAGCTGTTTTTT	CAWSVRSPGELFF
TRBJ2-7	.	TRBD1	TRBV4-1	TGCGCCAGCAGCCAAACCATCCCGGGACAGGGGAGCTCCTACGAGCAGTACTTC	CASSQTIPGQGSSYEQYF
TRBJ2-7	.	.	TRBV6-5	TGTGCCAGCAGTTCCCCGGGACACAGCTCCTACGAGCAGTACTTC	CASSSPGHSSYEQYF
TRBJ2-1	.	.	TRBV5-4	TGTGCCAGCAGCTTACAGGGTTCGAGTGAGCAGTTCTTC	CASSLQGSSEQFF
TRBJ1-5	.	.	TRBV11-1	TGTGCCAGCAGCCTCGGAACGGGTCAGCCCCAGCATTTT	CASSLGTGQPQHF
TRBJ2-1	.	TRBD1	TRBV7-3	TGTGCCAGCAGCTCCGGGACAGGAGTTAAAAATGAGCAGTTCTTC	CASSSGTGVKNEQFF
TRBJ2-2	.	.	TRBV19	TGTGCCAGTAGTAAAGGCGCTGAGGGGGAGCTGTTTTTT	CASSKGAEGELFF
TRBJ2-1	.	.	TRBV5-1	TGCGCCAGCAGCTTGGAAAGGACAAACTCCTACAATGAGCAGTTCTTC	CASSLERTNSYNEQFF
TRBJ2-7	.	.	TRBV6-5	TGTGCCAGCACATCGACCAGTCGCTACGAGCAGTACTTC	CASTSTSRYEQYF
TRBJ1-6	.	.	TRBV6-5	TGTGCCAGCAGTTTATACAGAGATTCACCCCTCCACTTT	CASSLYRDSPLHF
TRBJ2-2	.	.	TRBV6-5	TGTGCCAGCAGTACGTCCGGGGTTCGGACCGGGGAGCTGTTTTTT	CASSTSGVRTGELFF
TRBJ1-5	.	.	TRBV6-1	TGTGCCAGCAGTGACCCCCCCCGTTGGACCCAGCATTTT	CASSDPPRWTQHF
TRBJ2-1	.	TRBD2	TRBV29-1	TGCAGCGTTGAGTACGGGGCTAGCGGAGACAAGCAGTTCTTC	CSVEYGASGDKQFF
TRBJ1-1	.	.	TRBV6-5	TGTGCCAGCAATCTCCAAATGAACACTGAAGCTTTCTTT	CASNLQMNTEAFF
TRBJ2-7	few	.	TRBV7-8	TGTGCCAGCAGTCTTACCTACGAGCAGTACTTC	CASSLTYEQYF
TRBJ2-1	.	TRBD2	TRBV4-2	TGTGCCAGCAGCCAGGAAAGGACTAGCGGGAGTTATTGGAGTGAGCAGTTCTTC	CASSQERTSGSYWSEQFF
TRBJ1-1	once	.	TRBV7-6	TGTGCCAGCAGCAGGGGAACCGGGACTGGGAACACTGAAGCTTTCTTT	CASSRGTGTGNTEAFF
TRBJ1-5	.	TRBD1	TRBV7-3	TGTGCCAGCAGCCCGACAGGGCAAAATCAGCCCCAGCATTTT	CASSPTGQNQPQHF
TRBJ2-7	.	.	TRBV19	TGTGCCAGTACGGACGTCGCCTACGAGCAGTACTTC	CASTDVAYEQYF